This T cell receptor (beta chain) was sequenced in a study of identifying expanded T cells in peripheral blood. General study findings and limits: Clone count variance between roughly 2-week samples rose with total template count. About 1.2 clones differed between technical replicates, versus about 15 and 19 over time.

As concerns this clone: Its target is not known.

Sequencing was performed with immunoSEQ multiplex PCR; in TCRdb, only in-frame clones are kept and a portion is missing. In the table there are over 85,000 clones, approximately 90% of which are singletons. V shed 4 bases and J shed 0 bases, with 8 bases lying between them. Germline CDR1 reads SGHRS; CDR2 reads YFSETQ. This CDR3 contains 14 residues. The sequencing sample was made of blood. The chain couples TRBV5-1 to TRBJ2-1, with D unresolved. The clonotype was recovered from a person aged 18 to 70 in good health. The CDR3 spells CASSPMGSYNEQFF. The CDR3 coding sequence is TGCGCCAGCAGCCCCATGGGCTCCTACAATGAGCAGTTCTTC.